The 5 T cell receptor beta chains listed next were all sequenced from one sample in a study of cytomegalovirus exposure and HLA in healthy donors. PCR amplification relied on 60 Vbeta primers (plus 13 Jbeta primers). TCRdb keeps only in-frame clones here, not all; method: immunoSEQ multiplex PCR. Among more than 110,000 clones listed, about 75% were seen once. Sequencing used PBMCs. The receptors derive from a man younger than 30 in good health and CMV-seronegative.

On this clone: Other DNA sequences from this sample encode an identical CDR3 as well. The chain is built from TRBV19 and TRBJ2-3; D remains ambiguous. The CDR3 has 11 residues. Germline loops: CDR1 LNHDA, CDR2 SQIVND (reference sequence). V was pared by 3 bases and J by 4 bases, with 2 bases between. CDR3 sequence reads: CASSIADTQYF. In nucleotides, the CDR3 is TGTGCCAGTAGTATCGCAGATACGCAGTATTTT.

V is TRBV6-6 and J is TRBJ2-7; 10 positions agree with TRBD1. Germline loops: CDR1 MNHNY, CDR2 SVGAGI (reference sequence). Trimming removed 6 bases from V and 4 bases from J; junction bases left unmatched: 6. The CDR3 sequence is 14 residues long. The CDR3 is CASRRQGAPYEQYF. For the CDR3, the DNA is TGTGCCAGCAGAAGACAGGGGGCGCCTTACGAGCAGTACTTC.

V gene TRBV5-6 combines with J gene TRBJ2-7, with 12 bases lining up with TRBD1. J lost 4 bases, V lost 3 bases, and 2 bases had no gene match. The CDR3 is 14 amino acids. Germline CDR1 reads SGHDT; CDR2 reads YYEEEE. CDR3 sequence (DNA): TGTGCCAGCAGCTGGGACAGGGGGCCTTACGAGCAGTACTTC. Protein sequence: CASSWDRGPYEQYF.

In its sample, this clone was seen a few times. The J gene is TRBJ2-3, the V gene TRBV18; 10 nucleotides agree with TRBD2. The J segment lost 3 bases and the V segment lost 6 bases, leaving 6 bases of the junction unmatched. Germline V CDR1 and CDR2: KGHSH, LQKENI. CDR3 length: 15 amino acids. The DNA for the CDR3 is TGTGCCAGCTCGTCGCTAGCGGGGGCTACAGATACGCAGTATTTT. Protein: CASSSLAGATDTQYF.

The genes are TRBV7-8 and TRBJ2-3; no firm D call. Germline V CDR1 and CDR2: SGHVS, FQNEAQ. The CDR3 extends over 12 amino acids. V gave up 5 bases and J gave up 5 bases, with 8 bases separating them. The CDR3 DNA sequence: TGTGCCAGCAGCCCCTGGCAAGATACGCAGTATTTT. Residues: CASSPWQDTQYF.